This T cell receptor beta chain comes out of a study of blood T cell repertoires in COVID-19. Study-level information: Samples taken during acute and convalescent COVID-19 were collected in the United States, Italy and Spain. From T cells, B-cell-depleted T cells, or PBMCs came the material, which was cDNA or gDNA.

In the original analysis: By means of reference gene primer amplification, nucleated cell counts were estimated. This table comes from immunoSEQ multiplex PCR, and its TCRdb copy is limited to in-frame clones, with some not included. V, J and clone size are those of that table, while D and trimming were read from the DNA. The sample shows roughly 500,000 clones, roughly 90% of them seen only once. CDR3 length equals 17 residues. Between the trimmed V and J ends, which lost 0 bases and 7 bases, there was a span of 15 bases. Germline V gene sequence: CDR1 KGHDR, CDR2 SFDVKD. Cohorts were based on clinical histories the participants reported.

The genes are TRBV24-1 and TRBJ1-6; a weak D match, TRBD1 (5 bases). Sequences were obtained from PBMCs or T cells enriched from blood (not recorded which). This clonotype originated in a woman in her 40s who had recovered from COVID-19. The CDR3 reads CATSDLGGEVKNSPLHF. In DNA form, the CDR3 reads TGTGCCACCAGTGATTTGGGGGGGGAAGTAAAAAATTCACCCCTCCACTTT.